The next 24 T cell receptor beta chains were all read from a single sample in a study of CD4+ T cells in melanoma. Some clones are missing from TCRdb's copy, which holds only in-frame ones; the method was immunoSEQ multiplex PCR. The sample yields about 22,000 clones, over 70% seen once. The sample was cells from a culture (not recorded whether cultured in vitro). The receptors derive from a human donor with melanoma.

V gene TRBV6-1 combines with J gene TRBJ2-2; the D call may be TRBD1 or TRBD2 (6 bases each). Germline assignment: CDR1 MNHNS and CDR2 SASEGT. V was clipped by 7 bases and J by 1 base, with 13 bases between them. The CDR3 covers 15 residues. The chain's CDR3 is CASTLRGGNTGELFF. CDR3 sequence (DNA): TGTGCCAGCACACTCAGGGGAGGGAACACCGGGGAGCTGTTTTTT.

CDR3 sequence: CASTRTGGRPKAFF. CDR3 coding DNA: TGTGCCAGTACTAGGACAGGGGGCAGGCCTAAAGCTTTCTTT. The chain has TRBV19 and TRBJ1-1; 11 nucleotides line up with TRBD1. The CDR3 is made up of 14 amino acids. CDR1 and CDR2 from the germline V gene are LNHDA and SQIVND (reference sequence). V trimming: 7 bases; J trimming: 9 bases; junction bases outside the gene matches: 10. Using reference TRBV19 and TRBJ1-1 for the parts outside the CDR3, the full variable domain is DGGITQSPKYLFRKEGQNVTLSCEQNLNHDAMYWYRQDPGQGLRLIYYSQIVNDFQKGDIAEGYSVSREKKESFPLTVTSAQKNPTAFYLCASTRTGGRPKAFFGQGTRLTVV.

This clone was recorded only once. The V gene is TRBV11-2, the J gene TRBJ2-7; 11 bases are a match to TRBD1. The V gene end was trimmed by 5 bases and the J gene end by 6 bases; junction bases not matched to a gene: 9. This CDR3 has 15 residues. Per the germline V gene, CDR1 is SGHAT and CDR2 is FQNNGV. The CDR3 DNA sequence: TGTGCCAGCAGCATTTCCGGACAGGGGGCTCGCGAGCAGTACTTC. It specifies CASSISGQGAREQYF.

The chain carries TRBV5-5 and TRBJ1-1; D might be TRBD1 (5 bases). Germline CDR1 is SGHKS and CDR2 is YYEKEE (reference sequence). V gave up 4 bases and J gave up 6 bases, with 22 bases separating them. The CDR3 covers 16 residues. The DNA for the CDR3 is TGTGCCAGCAGCGAAACCCCTACTGTGGGACGCGCTGAAGCTTTCTTT. It codes for CASSETPTVGRAEAFF.

The chain joins TRBV15 to TRBJ2-7, with D perhaps matching TRBD2 (5 bases). Deletions cut 0 bases from V and 3 bases from J, with 18 bases between. The length of the CDR3 is 17 residues. CDR1 is LNHNV, CDR2 YYDKDF, per germline (reference sequence). The DNA of the CDR3 is TGTGCCACCAGCAGAGAGAGGTTCGGCGTACTAGACTACGAGCAGTACTTC. This codes for CATSRERFGVLDYEQYF.

CDR3 sequence (DNA): TGTGCCAGCAGTGAAATGGACAGGGGATTGTTCGAGCAGTACTTC. It yields the protein CASSEMDRGLFEQYF. V and J are TRBV2 and TRBJ2-7, with 9 bases fitting TRBD1. Germline V lookup: CDR1 SNHLY, CDR2 FYNNEI. The CDR3 has 15 amino acids. The trim removed 2 bases at V and 6 bases at J, leaving 8 bases unmatched.

V is TRBV27 and J is TRBJ1-6; D ambiguous. Trimming removed 0 bases at V and 10 bases at J, with 10 bases between. Germline CDR1 is MNHEY and CDR2 is SMNVEV (reference sequence). The CDR3 is 14 amino acids. The CDR3 region is CASSLSSWSSPLHF. In nucleotides, the CDR3 is TGTGCCAGCAGTTTATCGAGCTGGAGCTCACCCCTCCACTTT.

This chain joins TRBV19 and TRBJ2-1; 9 bases match TRBD1. Germline assignment: CDR1 LNHDA and CDR2 SQIVND (reference sequence). Trimming took 11 bases from V and 9 from J; bases not matched to a gene: 11. The CDR3 sequence is 13 residues long. The CDR3 loop is CASGRDRDFEQFF. CDR3 DNA: TGTGCCTCGGGCAGGGACAGGGATTTTGAGCAGTTCTTC.

In DNA, the CDR3 is TGTGCCAGCAGCGTACCCCCGTCGGATGAAGCTTTCTTT. Protein sequence: CASSVPPSDEAFF. This sequence joins TRBV9 and TRBJ1-1; D ambiguous. Trimming removed 1 base at V and 7 bases at J, with 11 bases between. This CDR3 contains 13 residues. Germline CDR1 reads SGDLS; CDR2 reads YYNGEE. Full variable domain (rest looked up from reference TRBV9 and TRBJ1-1): DSGVTQTPKHLITATGQRVTLRCSPRSGDLSVYWYQQSLDQGLQFLIQYYNGEERAKGNILERFSAQQFPDLHSELNLSSLELGDSALYFCASSVPPSDEAFFGQGTRLTVV.

This chain links TRBV15 with TRBJ2-7; D is ambiguous. The germline V gene encodes CDR1 LNHNV and CDR2 YYDKDF (reference sequence). The CDR3 length is 13 residues. Trimming cost V 1 base and J 2 bases, with 6 bases left between them. CDR3 in amino acids: CATSRGYPYEQYF. Here the CDR3 DNA reads TGTGCCACCAGCAGAGGATACCCCTACGAGCAGTACTTC.

Here the CDR3 DNA reads TGTGCCAGCAGCTCACTAACTGTGGGTGCGCAGTATTTT. Amino acids: CASSSLTVGAQYF. This sequence joins TRBV7-3 and TRBJ2-3; no firm D call. Germline V gene sequence: CDR1 SGHTA, CDR2 FQGTGA. This CDR3 is 13 amino acids long. Trimming took off 4 bases at V and 10 bases at J, with 15 bases between the two ends. Full variable domain (missing parts from reference TRBV7-3 and TRBJ2-3): GAGVSQTPSNKVTEKGKYVELRCDPISGHTALYWYRQSLGQGPEFLIYFQGTGAADDSGLPNDRFFAVRPEGSVSTLKIQRTERGDSAVYLCASSSLTVGAQYFGPGTRLTVL.

This chain joins TRBV7-9 and TRBJ1-4, with 8 bases matching TRBD1. Unmatched junction bases numbered 8, after V lost 1 base and J lost 7 bases. Per the germline V gene, CDR1 is SEHNR and CDR2 is FQNEAQ (reference sequence). The CDR3 runs 16 residues. The CDR3 DNA sequence: TGTGCCAGCAGCTTAGGCCAGGACAGGGAGGGTGAAAAACTGTTTTTT. This encodes CASSLGQDREGEKLFF. The entire variable domain, with the rest obtained from reference TRBV7-9 and TRBJ1-4, is as follows: DTGVSQNPRHKITKRGQNVTFRCDPISEHNRLYWYRQTLGQGPEFLTYFQNEAQLEKSRLLSDRFSAERPKGSFSTLEIQRTEQGDSAMYLCASSLGQDREGEKLFFGSGTQLSVL.

This clone is a singleton in its sample. J is TRBJ2-7 and V is TRBV5-3, with 8 bases that match TRBD1. TRBV5-3 is assigned to the ORF class and has an uncertain function. V gave up 2 bases and J gave up 7 bases; unmatched junction bases: 11. The CDR3 has 15 amino acids. The DNA for the CDR3 is TGTGCCAGAAGCTTTTGGACAGGGTGGAGGAGTGAGCAGTACTTC. It yields the protein CARSFWTGWRSEQYF.

A few counts support this clone. The CDR3: CASSATGAVRGGYTF. CDR3 in DNA: TGTGCCAGCAGTGCAACGGGAGCCGTGAGAGGAGGCTACACCTTC. The rearrangement uses TRBV2 and TRBJ1-2; unclear D gene. CDR1 SNHLY and CDR2 FYNNEI come from the germline V gene. The ends were cut back, 4 bases at V and 8 bases at J, with 20 bases in the middle. This CDR3 has 15 amino acids.

This chain links TRBV7-9 with TRBJ1-1; D perhaps matches TRBD1 (6 bases). Trimming removed 6 bases from V and 0 bases from J, with 11 bases in between. The CDR3 spans 14 residues. Looked up from germline, CDR1 is SEHNR and CDR2 is FQNEAQ (reference sequence). The CDR3 sequence is CASSRGGLNTEAFF. For the CDR3, the DNA is TGTGCCAGCAGTCGTGGGGGCTTGAACACTGAAGCTTTCTTT.

This clone occurred once. The chain combines TRBV15 with TRBJ2-7; D is perhaps TRBD1 or TRBD2 (6 bases each). Germline V lookup: CDR1 LNHNV, CDR2 YYDKDF (reference sequence). There are 17 residues in the CDR3. Trimming removed 0 bases from V and 4 bases from J, with 19 bases in between. The CDR3 nucleotides are TGTGCCACCAGCAGAGATGGGGGCGGGGTAGTAAGGTACGAGCAGTACTTC. Protein sequence: CATSRDGGGVVRYEQYF.

The chain combines TRBV5-1 with TRBJ1-1; TRBD1 agrees at 11 bases. The junction had 1 base not matched to a gene; V was cut back by 3 bases and J by 0 bases. The germline CDR1 and CDR2 sequences are SGHRS and YFSETQ. CDR3 length equals 15 residues. The CDR3 sequence: CASSWDRGMNTEAFF. The CDR3, as DNA: TGCGCCAGCAGCTGGGACAGGGGGATGAACACTGAAGCTTTCTTT.

This clone has more than one count but fewer than ten. The chain has TRBV5-1 and TRBJ2-2; D gene uncertain. Germline assignment: CDR1 SGHRS and CDR2 YFSETQ. There are 14 residues in the CDR3. V lost 1 base and J 1 base, leaving 5 bases between the germline ends. The CDR3 DNA is TGCGCCAGCAGCTTGCCCGGGAACACCGGGGAGCTGTTTTTT. It yields the protein CASSLPGNTGELFF.

CDR3 nucleotide sequence: TGCGCCAGCAGCTTGGAATTTGGGGGCAATGAGCAGTTCTTC. Translation: CASSLEFGGNEQFF. V is TRBV5-1 and J is TRBJ2-1, with D tentatively TRBD1 or TRBD2 (5 bases each). The CDR3 is 14 residues long. From germline, CDR1 is SGHRS and CDR2 YFSETQ. The V end lost 0 bases, the J end lost 6 bases, and 10 bases lay between the germline ends.

The gene calls are TRBV5-4 and TRBJ2-3, with D maybe TRBD2 (6 bases). CDR1 SGHNT and CDR2 YYREEE come from the germline V gene (reference sequence). The CDR3 is 16 amino acids. With 4 bases removed from V and 0 bases from J, the gap between germline ends came to 15 bases. The CDR3 sequence: CASSRDWGVSTDTQYF. Here the CDR3 DNA reads TGTGCCAGCAGCCGGGACTGGGGGGTTAGCACAGATACGCAGTATTTT.

J is TRBJ1-1 and V is TRBV7-2; D call uncertain. The CDR3 is 15 amino acids. Trimming removed 3 bases at V and 3 bases at J, with 14 bases between. The germline gives CDR1 SGHTA, CDR2 FQGNSA. The CDR3 here is CASSFGPYGDTEAFF. The CDR3 nucleotides are TGTGCCAGCAGCTTTGGTCCCTACGGGGACACTGAAGCTTTCTTT.

This chain uses TRBV5-1 with TRBJ2-7, with unresolved D. The CDR3 sequence is 18 residues long. Trimming cost V 4 bases and J 0 bases, with 23 bases left between them. From germline, CDR1 is SGHRS and CDR2 YFSETQ. CDR3 coding DNA: TGCGCCAGCAGCCGCGTGGAGAGGTCTGGGGTATACTCCTACGAGCAGTACTTC. Encoded protein: CASSRVERSGVYSYEQYF.

The chain combines TRBV15 with TRBJ1-5; D is ambiguous. The CDR3 runs to 15 residues. Germline V lookup: CDR1 LNHNV, CDR2 YYDKDF (reference sequence). Trimming took 7 bases from V and 3 from J, leaving 16 bases between them. The chain's CDR3 is CATNTGLTSNQPQHF. In nucleotides, the CDR3 is TGTGCCACCAACACTGGACTGACCTCCAATCAGCCCCAGCATTTT.

The chain is built from TRBV6-5 and TRBJ1-5, with 10 nucleotides matching TRBD1. Germline V gives CDR1 MNHEY, CDR2 SVGAGI. This CDR3 has 15 amino acids. V shed 6 bases, J shed 2 bases, and the junction held 4 bases outside the gene matches. This CDR3 reads CASRKGTGGNQPQHF. The CDR3 nucleotides are TGTGCCAGCAGGAAAGGGACAGGGGGCAATCAGCCCCAGCATTTT.